The next 27 T cell receptor beta chains were all read from a single sample in a study of CD8+CD57+ T cells in acquired aplastic anemia. Genomic DNA acted as the template from which TCR beta VDJ combination and CDR3 sequence profiling were carried out. TCRdb re-called the reads with MiXCR, one entry per CDR3 protein. Of about 400,000 distinct CDR3 sequences in the sample, around 72% were seen once. The sample taken for sequencing was sorted CD4+, CD8+, or CD8+CD57+ T cells (not recorded which) from PBMCs. The receptors here all came from a human donor in good health, serving as a control.

The chain couples TRBV20-1 to TRBJ1-1; D ambiguous. Germline lookup yields CDR1 DFQATT and CDR2 SNEGSKA (reference sequence). Deletions cut 6 bases from V and 6 bases from J, with 20 bases between. The CDR3 is made up of 14 amino acids. As DNA, the CDR3 is TGCAGTGCCCCCCCAGAGAACACTGAAGCTGAAGCTTTCTTT. It translates to CSAPPENTEAEAFF.

As regards this clonotype: This may be a read error, as it is one base from a much larger clone. The chain is built from TRBV7-2 and TRBJ2-1; 7 bases match TRBD2. This CDR3 has 15 residues. Germline CDR1 and CDR2: SGHTA and FQGNSA. V trimming: 4 bases; J trimming: 0 bases; junction bases outside the gene matches: 3. CDR3 sequence: CASSSGGSSYNEQFF. The CDR3 DNA is TGTGCCAGCAGCTCCGGGGGGAGCTCCTACAATGAGCAGTTCTTC.

This clonotype was found many times. J is TRBJ2-7 and V is TRBV6-2 or TRBV6-3; D is possibly TRBD1 (6 bases). The CDR3 runs 13 residues. The V end was cut by 6 bases, the J end by 6 bases, with 15 bases between. Germline-derived CDR1 and CDR2 are MNHEY and SVGEGT. CDR3 nucleotide sequence: TGTGCCAGCAGCAGACAGGCGGCTACCGAGCAGTACTTC. The encoded protein is CASSRQAATEQYF.

This clonotype was recorded many times. Relative to the germline gene, one junction end is altered; a read error may explain this. The chain couples TRBV4-2 to TRBJ2-7, with 7 nucleotides matching TRBD1. The germline CDR1 and CDR2 sequences are LGHNA and YNFKEQ. The CDR3 length is 13 residues. As DNA, the CDR3 is TGTGCCAGCAGCCAAGATCCTGACAGGGTTGAAGACTTC. Amino acid sequence: CASSQDPDRVEDF.

The chain links TRBV2 to TRBJ2-7, with 8 bases that match TRBD2. From germline, CDR1 is SNHLY and CDR2 FYNNEI. V shed 6 bases and J 0 bases; nucleotides not matched to a gene: 10. The CDR3 totals 16 residues. CDR3 nucleotides: TGTGCCAGCAGCTTAGATGTAGCGGGAAACTCCTACGAGCAGTACTTC. This gives the protein CASSLDVAGNSYEQYF. Drawing the rest from reference TRBV2 and TRBJ2-7, the complete variable domain is EPEVTQTPSHQVTQMGQEVILRCVPISNHLYFYWYRQILGQKVEFLVSFYNNEISEKSEIFDDQFSVERPDGSNFTLKIRSTKLEDSAMYFCASSLDVAGNSYEQYFGPGTRLTVT.

The V gene is TRBV12-3 or TRBV12-4, the J gene TRBJ2-5; 10 positions match TRBD2. There are 16 residues in the CDR3. Trimming took 5 bases from V and 4 from J; bases not matched to a gene: 10. The CDR3, as DNA: TGTGCCAGCAGTCCTTCTAGCGGGGGATTGGGAGAGACCCAGTACTTC. Translated, it gives CASSPSSGGLGETQYF.

With regard to this clonotype: This CDR3 is missing its conserved last phenylalanine or tryptophan, likely due to a read error. It is unclear where the CDR3 begins or ends on the DNA, so no DNA is shown, and the CDR3 is as TCRdb lists it. The CDR3 sequence is CASSARDRTYERYS. The rearrangement joins TRBV7-8 to TRBJ2-7; TRBD1, as called in the table, went unchecked against the DNA. Looked up from germline, CDR1 is SGHVS and CDR2 is FQNEAQ. The CDR3 is 14 residues long, counting both termini.

This clonotype was observed at least ten times. The chain uses TRBV5-4 and TRBJ2-3; 9 bases fit TRBD1. CDR1 and CDR2 (germline): SGHNT, YYREEE (reference sequence). Losses at the gene ends were 9 bases for V and 1 base for J; bases not matched to a gene: 6. This CDR3 region has 14 residues. CDR3 sequence reads: CANRDREGTDTQYF. As DNA, the CDR3 is TGTGCCAACCGGGACAGGGAGGGCACAGATACGCAGTATTTT.

V usage is TRBV5-1 and J usage is TRBJ2-1; D is undetermined. CDR3 length: 13 residues. V dropped 0 bases and J dropped 6 bases, with 7 bases sitting between them. Germline V CDR1 and CDR2: SGHRS, YFSETQ. This CDR3 reads CASSLEGANEQFF. Here the CDR3 DNA reads TGCGCCAGCAGCTTGGAAGGAGCCAATGAGCAGTTCTTC.

J is TRBJ2-5 and V is TRBV6-6; D is possibly TRBD2 (5 bases). The CDR3 totals 15 residues. The V and J ends lost 6 bases and 5 bases respectively, with 19 bases between them. Germline CDR1 reads MNHNY; CDR2 reads SVGAGI (reference sequence). The DNA for the CDR3 is TGTGCCAGCAGCTTTGACGGGGATTTGCGGGAGACCCAGTACTTC. Protein: CASSFDGDLRETQYF.

This clonotype appeared many times. This chain connects TRBV7-2 to TRBJ2-7, with D perhaps being TRBD1 or TRBD2 (6 bases each). The CDR3 extends over 15 amino acids. V was clipped by 1 base and J by 4 bases, with 14 bases between them. The germline V gene has CDR1 SGHTA and CDR2 FQGNSA. The CDR3 DNA is TGTGCCAGCAGCTTAGATCCGGGGGCGGGATACGAGCAGTACTTC. Its translation is CASSLDPGAGYEQYF.

This rearrangement joins TRBV20-1 to TRBJ1-2; 7 nucleotides agree with TRBD1. The CDR3 is made up of 13 amino acids. The V gene's germline CDR1 is DFQATT and CDR2 SNEGSKA (reference sequence). The trim removed 0 bases at V and 10 bases at J, leaving 8 bases unmatched. The CDR3 is CSAREGGGFYYTF. For the CDR3, the DNA is TGCAGTGCTAGAGAGGGAGGGGGCTTTTACTACACCTTC.

In regard to this clonotype: The conserved phenylalanine or tryptophan normally closing the CDR3 is absent here, so this likely arose from a read error. The DNA is omitted, as the CDR3 cannot be located on it reliably, and the CDR3 follows TCRdb's listing. The chain couples TRBV6-5 to TRBJ1-6; TRBD1 is taken as the D call from the table, unchecked against the DNA. The CDR3 totals 23 residues, both ends included. Germline CDR1 reads MNHEY; CDR2 reads SVGAGI. The CDR3 protein is CASSFYICSARDRAKRDNSPLHL.

This clonotype was counted a few times. The rearrangement joins TRBV20-1 to TRBJ1-6; TRBD1 matches at 9 bases. Germline V lookup: CDR1 DFQATT, CDR2 SNEGSKA (reference sequence). The CDR3 is 15 residues long. Here the CDR3 reads CSVLGTGQGNSPLHF. The CDR3, as DNA: TGCAGCGTGCTAGGGACGGGACAGGGAAATTCACCCCTCCACTTT.

J is TRBJ1-2 and V is TRBV20-1; D is ambiguous. Per the germline V gene, CDR1 is DFQATT and CDR2 is SNEGSKA (reference sequence). Trimming stripped 3 bases from V and 10 bases from J, with 15 bases between. CDR3 length equals 12 residues. The CDR3 is CSARSSRHAYTF. CDR3 nucleotide sequence: TGCAGTGCTAGGAGCTCCCGCCACGCCTACACCTTC.

V and J are TRBV7-8 and TRBJ1-6; 8 bases match TRBD1. The CDR3 is made up of 15 amino acids. From germline, CDR1 is SGHVS and CDR2 FQNEAQ. Trimming cost V 3 bases and J 6 bases; bases outside gene matches: 4. The CDR3 coding sequence is TGTGCCAGCAGCTTTACAGGGGGAGGTAATTCACCCCTCCACTTT. It codes for CASSFTGGGNSPLHF.

With respect to this clonotype: The junction departs from germline at one end; a sequencing error may be responsible. The chain recombines TRBV5-1 with TRBJ2-7; 7 bases map to TRBD2. Germline CDR1 is SGHRS and CDR2 is YFSETQ. The CDR3 runs 14 residues. CDR3 sequence: CASSADWGGPEQYF. DNA for the CDR3: TGTGCCAGCAGCGCAGATTGGGGGGGTCCCGAGCAGTACTTC.

The chain couples TRBV5-1 to TRBJ1-2; 7 bases map to TRBD1. Trimming removed 0 bases from V and 7 bases from J; junction bases left unmatched: 9. This CDR3 is 15 amino acids long. CDR1 SGHRS and CDR2 YFSETQ come from the germline V gene. CDR3 region: CASSLEGQTGGGYTF. The CDR3 DNA reads as TGCGCCAGCAGCTTGGAGGGACAGACCGGGGGTGGCTACACCTTC. The full variable domain, in which reference TRBV5-1 and TRBJ1-2 provide the parts outside the CDR3, is KAGVTQTPRYLIKTRGQQVTLSCSPISGHRSVSWYQQTPGQGLQFLFEYFSETQRNKGNFPGRFSGRQFSNSRSEMNVSTLELGDSALYLCASSLEGQTGGGYTFGSGTRLTVV.

As regards this clonotype: The germline gene is not matched at one end of the junction; a read error may be the cause. The genes are TRBV7-2 and TRBJ2-2, with TRBD2 as a possible D gene (5 bases). Germline values: CDR1 SGHTA, CDR2 FQGNSA. This CDR3 contains 14 residues. The CDR3 DNA reads as TGTGCCAGCAGCTTTCAGGACGAGCCAAGGGAGACCCAGTTT. It codes for CASSFQDEPRETQF.

This clonotype was observed a few times. V usage is TRBV15 and J usage is TRBJ2-7; 7 nucleotides match TRBD1. The CDR3 has 14 amino acids. Per germline, CDR1 LNHNV and CDR2 YYDKDF (reference sequence). V lost 0 bases to trimming and J lost 3 bases; unmatched junction nucleotides: 2. The CDR3 sequence is CATSRDRGYYEQYF. The CDR3 DNA sequence: TGTGCCACCAGCAGAGACAGGGGGTACTACGAGCAGTACTTC. Full variable domain (rest looked up from reference TRBV15 and TRBJ2-7): DAMVIQNPRYQVTQFGKPVTLSCSQTLNHNVMYWYQQKSSQAPKLLFHYYDKDFNNEADTPDNFQSRRPNTSFCFLDIRSPGLGDTAMYLCATSRDRGYYEQYFGPGTRLTVT.

Points on this clonotype: This is likely a read error, given that the CDR3 carries no conserved phenylalanine or tryptophan at its end. The limits of the CDR3 on the DNA are not certain, so only TCRdb's listed CDR3 is given. This chain connects TRBV20-1 to TRBJ1-2. 10 amino acids form the CDR3, both terminal residues included. Germline-derived CDR1 and CDR2 are DFQATT and SNEGSKA (reference sequence). The CDR3: CSVSRHGDTL.

The CDR3 here is CASSYTGTGGFNQFF. The DNA for the CDR3 is TGTGCCAGCAGCTACACCGGGACAGGGGGATTTAATCAGTTCTTC. The chain recombines TRBV2 with TRBJ2-1; the match to TRBD1 covers 11 bases. V lost 6 bases, J lost 13 bases, and 14 bases stayed unmatched. This CDR3 region has 15 residues. Germline V lookup: CDR1 SNHLY, CDR2 FYNNEI.

This sequence joins TRBV18 and TRBJ1-4; 12 bases match TRBD1. The germline gives CDR1 KGHSH, CDR2 LQKENI. The CDR3 totals 16 residues. Unmatched junction bases numbered 3, after V lost 3 bases and J lost 4 bases. CDR3 sequence: CASSPGQGAGNEKLFF. The CDR3 coding sequence is TGTGCCAGCTCACCGGGACAGGGGGCTGGTAATGAAAAACTGTTTTTT. Full variable domain (rest looked up from reference TRBV18 and TRBJ1-4): NAGVMQNPRHLVRRRGQEARLRCSPMKGHSHVYWYRQLPEEGLKFMVYLQKENIIDESGMPKERFSAEFPKEGPSILRIQQVVRGDSAAYFCASSPGQGAGNEKLFFGSGTQLSVL.

Many counts were recorded for this clonotype. The rearrangement links TRBV10-3 to TRBJ2-5, with 8 bases matching TRBD2. V trimming: 4 bases; J trimming: 3 bases; junction bases outside the gene matches: 1. The germline V gene encodes CDR1 ENHRY and CDR2 SYGVKD. The CDR3 runs 13 residues. The CDR3 DNA is TGTGCCATCAGTGGAGCGGGGGAAGAGACCCAGTACTTC. Its protein product is CAISGAGEETQYF.

The chain has TRBV9 and TRBJ1-2; D is unresolved. The CDR3 is 15 residues long. CDR1 and CDR2 (germline): SGDLS, YYNGEE. The V and J ends lost 4 bases and 7 bases respectively, with 20 bases between them. The chain's CDR3 is CASSLESNGRFGYTF. CDR3 nucleotide sequence: TGTGCCAGCAGCTTAGAATCTAACGGCCGATTTGGCTACACCTTC.

For this clonotype: Here the CDR3 omits its conserved ending phenylalanine or tryptophan, so a read error is the likely source. CDR3 sequence (DNA): TGTGCCAGCAGGACAGGGAGCACAGATACGCAGTATTCT. It is translated as CASRTGSTDTQYS. This chain links TRBV7-3 with TRBJ2-3, with TRBD1 matching 7 bases. The CDR3 covers 13 residues. The V gene's germline CDR1 is SGHTA and CDR2 FQGTGA. The junction had 0 bases not matched to a gene; V was cut back by 6 bases and J by 0 bases.

To note about this clonotype: A much larger clone differs by one base, so this may be a read error. The CDR3 is CAGSLGSQGPQETQYF. The CDR3 DNA is TGCGCCGGCAGCTTGGGGAGTCAGGGACCCCAAGAGACCCAGTACTTC. The chain couples TRBV5-1 to TRBJ2-5; D is perhaps TRBD1 or TRBD2 (5 bases each). The CDR3 spans 16 residues. Per germline, CDR1 SGHRS and CDR2 YFSETQ.